These 21 T cell receptor beta chains were sequenced from one sample in a study of STAT5B mutations in CD4+ large granular lymphocyte leukemia. Only in-frame clones appear in the TCRdb table, and some are missing; sequencing was by immunoSEQ multiplex PCR. The sample lists around 35,000 clones; roughly 65% were seen once. The sample was CD4+ T cells from blood buffy coats. Source of these receptors: a human donor in good health.

This clone was seen a few times. J is TRBJ1-1 and V is TRBV5-1; D uncertain. Germline CDR1 is SGHRS and CDR2 is YFSETQ. Trimming took off 0 bases at V and 5 bases at J, with 14 bases between the two ends. The CDR3 loop spans 15 amino acids. The CDR3 nucleotides read TGCGCCAGCAGCTTGGCCACCAGATGGCAAACTGAAGCTTTCTTT. Residues: CASSLATRWQTEAFF.

V and J are TRBV27 and TRBJ1-4; no firm D call. This CDR3 is built from 15 residues. V gave up 2 bases and J gave up 0 bases, with 7 bases separating them. Germline V lookup: CDR1 MNHEY, CDR2 SMNVEV (reference sequence). The CDR3 loop is CASSLRRATNEKLFF. As DNA, the CDR3 is TGTGCCAGCAGTTTACGACGGGCAACTAATGAAAAACTGTTTTTT.

This clone has a handful of counts. The genes are TRBV11-3 and TRBJ2-6; D is unclear. The germline V and J ends were trimmed by 5 bases and 1 base, with 9 bases remaining between them. In germline, CDR1 is SGHNT, CDR2 YENEEA. The CDR3 runs 15 residues. CDR3 sequence: CASSGVGSGANVLTF. As DNA, the CDR3 is TGTGCCAGCAGCGGGGTGGGATCTGGGGCCAACGTCCTGACTTTC.

V and J are TRBV28 and TRBJ2-1; no clear D. The CDR3 is made up of 15 amino acids. V lost 3 bases and J 0 bases, leaving 9 bases between the germline ends. Per germline, CDR1 MDHEN and CDR2 SYDVKM. DNA for the CDR3: TGTGCCAGCAGTTTCGGAACGAGCTCCTACAATGAGCAGTTCTTC. Amino acid sequence: CASSFGTSSYNEQFF.

The chain has TRBV11-1 and TRBJ2-1, with unresolved D. This CDR3 is 12 amino acids long. Trimming stripped 2 bases from V and 5 bases from J, with 4 bases between. Germline V lookup: CDR1 SGHAT, CDR2 FQDESV (reference sequence). CDR3 nucleotide sequence: TGTGCCAGCAGCTTATGGAACAATGAGCAGTTCTTC. Encoded protein: CASSLWNNEQFF.

The V call is TRBV6-5, the J call TRBJ1-5; D gene ambiguous. CDR3 size: 15 residues. The ends were cut back, 0 bases at V and 3 bases at J, with 9 bases in the middle. CDR1 and CDR2 (germline): MNHEY, SVGAGI. The CDR3 DNA follows: TGTGCCAGCAGTTACTCTGGGCAGGCCAATCAGCCCCAGCATTTT. This gives the protein CASSYSGQANQPQHF.

Note on this clone: Other DNA sequences of this sample code for an identical CDR3. The rearrangement links TRBV10-3 to TRBJ1-3; tentatively, D is TRBD1 (6 bases). CDR3 size: 14 residues. Germline CDR1 is ENHRY and CDR2 is SYGVKD. The ends were cut back, 3 bases at V and 1 base at J, with 7 bases in the middle. CDR3 protein: CAISEQGSGNTIYF. DNA for the CDR3: TGTGCCATCAGTGAACAGGGATCTGGAAACACCATATATTTT.

This clone was observed a handful of times. The J gene is TRBJ1-1, the V gene TRBV6-4, with TRBD1 identical over 8 bases. Germline assignment: CDR1 MRHNA and CDR2 SNTAGT. CDR3 size: 13 residues. V lost 5 bases to trimming and J lost 7 bases; unmatched junction nucleotides: 6. The CDR3 spells CASSPGTGNEAFF. In DNA form, the CDR3 reads TGTGCCAGCAGTCCGGGGACAGGAAATGAAGCTTTCTTT.

V and J are TRBV18 and TRBJ2-1, with 8 bases identical to TRBD2. Trimming cost V 3 bases and J 4 bases; bases outside gene matches: 5. CDR3 length: 15 amino acids. Germline lookup yields CDR1 KGHSH and CDR2 LQKENI. DNA of the CDR3: TGTGCCAGCTCACCCGGGGGGGCCGGGTACAATGAGCAGTTCTTC. Encoded protein: CASSPGGAGYNEQFF.

The chain carries TRBV4-3 and TRBJ2-5; the match to TRBD2 covers 9 bases. Germline loops: CDR1 LGHNA, CDR2 YSLEER. The CDR3 totals 16 residues. The J segment lost 0 bases and the V segment lost 4 bases, leaving 6 bases of the junction unmatched. The CDR3 loop reads CASSRTLAGNQETQYF. The DNA of the CDR3 is TGCGCCAGCAGCCGCACACTAGCGGGTAACCAAGAGACCCAGTACTTC.

The chain uses TRBV19 and TRBJ1-5; no reliable D call. This CDR3 is 15 amino acids long. Germline CDR1 reads LNHDA; CDR2 reads SQIVND (reference sequence). V was trimmed by 3 bases and J by 5 bases, leaving 14 bases between them. The CDR3 DNA follows: TGTGCCAGTAGTATGCACTCAGGTAGAGATCAGCCCCAGCATTTT. Its protein product is CASSMHSGRDQPQHF.

The rearrangement joins TRBV19 to TRBJ2-6; 9 bases line up with TRBD1. The CDR3 is 17 amino acids. Germline assignment: CDR1 LNHDA and CDR2 SQIVND (reference sequence). The V segment lost 4 bases and the J segment 1 base; nucleotides outside the gene matches: 5. The CDR3 DNA reads TGTGCCAGTAGTACGTTGACAGGGGGGTCTGGGGCCAACGTCCTGACTTTC. It codes for CASSTLTGGSGANVLTF.

This clone was detected only once. This CDR3 is also generated by other DNA sequences in the sample. V is TRBV9 and J is TRBJ1-2, with D unclear. The V and J ends lost 0 bases and 2 bases respectively, with 5 bases between them. Germline V CDR1 and CDR2: SGDLS, YYNGEE. The CDR3 contains 13 residues. In DNA, the CDR3 is TGTGCCAGCAGCGTAGATGAGAACTATGGCTACACCTTC. It translates to CASSVDENYGYTF.

This clone turned up a few times. The V and J genes are TRBV2 and TRBJ1-1; no clear D gene. The V gene lost 5 bases and the J gene lost 4 bases, with 17 bases spanning the gap. Germline V gene sequence: CDR1 SNHLY, CDR2 FYNNEI. The CDR3 covers 15 residues. The CDR3 DNA follows: TGTGCCAGCAGTCCACCGCAGTCCACTGGCACTGAAGCTTTCTTT. Its translation is CASSPPQSTGTEAFF.

The V and J genes are TRBV27 and TRBJ2-1; D perhaps matches TRBD2 (6 bases). The germline V gene has CDR1 MNHEY and CDR2 SMNVEV (reference sequence). Trimming pared 6 bases from V and 9 bases from J, leaving 15 bases between. This CDR3 is 13 amino acids long. The CDR3 is CASRTGTSSEQFF. CDR3 sequence (DNA): TGTGCCAGCAGGACTGGTACTAGCTCTGAGCAGTTCTTC.

The gene calls are TRBV5-4 and TRBJ2-6; no clear D gene. Germline V gene sequence: CDR1 SGHNT, CDR2 YYREEE (reference sequence). V lost 0 bases and J lost 1, with 8 bases in between. The CDR3 has 16 amino acids. Here the CDR3 DNA reads TGTGCCAGCAGCTTGGACCAAAATTCTGGGGCCAACGTCCTGACTTTC. Translated, it gives CASSLDQNSGANVLTF.

The chain uses TRBV7-6 and TRBJ2-1; 9 bases fit TRBD2. CDR1 is SGHVS, CDR2 FNYEAQ, per germline. The CDR3 runs to 17 residues. Trimming at V came to 1 base and at J to 2 bases, leaving 6 bases not matched to a gene. The CDR3, as DNA: TGTGCCAGCAGCTTAGAAGGCGGGGGGGCGGCCTACAATGAGCAGTTCTTC. Translated: CASSLEGGGAAYNEQFF.

This clone turned up a few times. This chain links TRBV7-8 with TRBJ2-7; possible D gene TRBD2, 7 bases. The CDR3 spans 16 residues. Germline loops: CDR1 SGHVS, CDR2 FQNEAQ. Trimming removed 0 bases at V and 7 bases at J, with 19 bases between. The CDR3 DNA reads TGTGCCAGCAGCTTAGCGGGAGGGGGGCGGTCCGGGGAGCAGTACTTC. This translates into CASSLAGGGRSGEQYF.

The V call is TRBV9, the J call TRBJ1-2; 7 positions match TRBD1. V dropped 10 bases and J dropped 4; count of bases not matched to a gene: 10. The length of the CDR3 is 13 residues. The germline gives CDR1 SGDLS, CDR2 YYNGEE. CDR3 bases: TGTGCCGGCGGACAGGAACCTTCCTATGGCTACACCTTC. Its translation: CAGGQEPSYGYTF.

In DNA form, the CDR3 reads TGTGCCAGTAGTACCAACAGGGGGCGTAGTGAAAAACTGTTTTTT. It specifies CASSTNRGRSEKLFF. The chain is built from TRBV19 and TRBJ1-4, with TRBD1 identical over 9 bases. Germline CDR1 is LNHDA and CDR2 is SQIVND (reference sequence). This CDR3 has 15 residues. With 4 bases clipped from V and 7 bases from J, the junction kept 7 bases outside the gene matches.

V and J are TRBV5-1 and TRBJ2-3; D uncertain. This CDR3 region has 12 residues. Germline V gene data show CDR1 as SGHRS and CDR2 as YFSETQ. Trimming cost V 4 bases and J 6 bases, with 9 bases left between them. The CDR3 here is CASSAPGDTQYF. The CDR3 region has the DNA TGCGCCAGCAGCGCCCCCGGGGATACGCAGTATTTT.